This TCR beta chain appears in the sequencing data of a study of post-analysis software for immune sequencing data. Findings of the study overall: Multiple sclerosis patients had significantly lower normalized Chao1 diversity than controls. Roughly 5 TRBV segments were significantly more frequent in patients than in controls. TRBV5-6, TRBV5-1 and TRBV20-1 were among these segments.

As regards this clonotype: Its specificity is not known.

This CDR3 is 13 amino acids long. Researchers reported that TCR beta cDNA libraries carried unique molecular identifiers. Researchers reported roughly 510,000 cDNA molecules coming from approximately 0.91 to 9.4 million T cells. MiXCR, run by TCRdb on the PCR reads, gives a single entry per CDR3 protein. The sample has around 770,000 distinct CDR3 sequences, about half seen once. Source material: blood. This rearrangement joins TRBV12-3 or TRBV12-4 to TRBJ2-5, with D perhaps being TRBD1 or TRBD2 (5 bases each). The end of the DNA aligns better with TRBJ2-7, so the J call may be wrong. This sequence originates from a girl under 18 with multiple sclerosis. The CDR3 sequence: CASTVGVMDEQYF. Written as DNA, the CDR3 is TGTGCCAGCACAGTGGGGGTCATGGACGAGCAGTACTTC.